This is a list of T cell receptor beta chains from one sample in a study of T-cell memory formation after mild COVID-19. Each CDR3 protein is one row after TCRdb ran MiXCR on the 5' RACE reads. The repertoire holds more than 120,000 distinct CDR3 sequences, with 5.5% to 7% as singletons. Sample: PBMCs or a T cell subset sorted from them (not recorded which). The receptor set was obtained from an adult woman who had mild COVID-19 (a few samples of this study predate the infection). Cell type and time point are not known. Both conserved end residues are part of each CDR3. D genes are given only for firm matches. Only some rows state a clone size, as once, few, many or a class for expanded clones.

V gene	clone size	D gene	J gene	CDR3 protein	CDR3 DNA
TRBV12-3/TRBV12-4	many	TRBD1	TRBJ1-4	CASSDRTGSNEKLFF	TGTGCCAGCAGTGACAGGACAGGGTCGAATGAAAAACTGTTTTTT
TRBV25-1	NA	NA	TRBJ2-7	CASSEPLGRGRYEQYF	TGTGCCAGCAGTGAGCCCCTGGGCCGGGGTCGGTACGAGCAGTACTTC
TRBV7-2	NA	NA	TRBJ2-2	CASSPGLFTGELFF	TGTGCCAGCAGCCCCGGACTATTCACCGGGGAGCTGTTTTTT
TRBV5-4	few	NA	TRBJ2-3	CASSRRARESDTQYF	TGTGCCAGCAGCCGAAGGGCTAGAGAATCAGATACGCAGTATTTT
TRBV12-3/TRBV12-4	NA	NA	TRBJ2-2	CASSLGGYGLFF	TGTGCCAGCAGCCTGGGGGGTTACGGGCTGTTTTTT
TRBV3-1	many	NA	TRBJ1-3	CASSQARDTGNTIYF	TGTGCCAGCAGCCAAGCCAGGGACACGGGAAACACCATATATTTT
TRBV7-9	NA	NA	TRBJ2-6	CASSLQGLGANVLTF	TGTGCCAGCAGCTTACAGGGACTTGGGGCCAACGTCCTGACTTTC
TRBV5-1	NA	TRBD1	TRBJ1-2	CASSLGTGVNYGYTF	TGCGCCAGCAGCCTTGGGACAGGGGTAAACTATGGCTACACCTTC
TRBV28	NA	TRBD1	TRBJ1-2	CASSFQDRVYGYTF	TGTGCCAGCAGTTTTCAGGACAGGGTCTATGGCTACACCTTC
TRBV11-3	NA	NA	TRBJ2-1	CASSWARSSYNEQFF	TGTGCCAGCAGCTGGGCCAGGAGCTCCTACAATGAGCAGTTCTTC
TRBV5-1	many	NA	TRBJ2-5	CASSFRDRFGQSETQYF	TGCGCCAGCAGCTTTCGAGACAGGTTTGGGCAGTCCGAGACCCAGTACTTC
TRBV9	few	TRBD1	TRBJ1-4	CASSLRDRPLGGLFF	TGTGCCAGCAGCCTCAGGGACAGACCCCTCGGGGGACTGTTTTTT
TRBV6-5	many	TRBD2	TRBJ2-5	CASSYSSGRAIPETQYF	TGTGCCAGCAGTTACTCTAGCGGGAGGGCCATTCCCGAGACCCAGTACTTC
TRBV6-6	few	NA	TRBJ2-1	CASSNIDREQFF	TGTGCCAGCAGCAACATTGACAGGGAGCAGTTCTTC
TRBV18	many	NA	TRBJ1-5	CASSPEGGNQPQHF	TGTGCCAGCTCACCTGAGGGGGGCAATCAGCCCCAGCATTTT
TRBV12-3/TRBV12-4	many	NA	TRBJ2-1	CASSLRPRVGNEQFF	TGTGCCAGCAGTTTGAGGCCAAGGGTGGGGAATGAGCAGTTCTTC
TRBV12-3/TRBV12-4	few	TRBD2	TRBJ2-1	CASTRASGGAGEQFF	TGTGCCAGCACCCGGGCTAGCGGGGGGGCCGGTGAGCAGTTCTTC
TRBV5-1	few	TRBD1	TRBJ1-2	CASSLAAGGWYGYTF	TGCGCCAGCAGCTTGGCGGCAGGGGGCTGGTATGGCTACACCTTC
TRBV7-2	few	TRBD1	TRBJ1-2	CASSAGGTAGYGYTF	TGTGCCAGCAGCGCTGGAGGGACAGCTGGCTATGGCTACACCTTC
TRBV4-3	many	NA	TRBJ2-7	CASSQAYSLGHYEQYF	TGCGCCAGCAGCCAAGCCTATTCCCTGGGACACTACGAGCAGTACTTC
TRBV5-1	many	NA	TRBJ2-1	CASSPRGEKSHNEQFF	TGCGCCAGCAGCCCCCGAGGGGAGAAGTCCCACAATGAGCAGTTCTTC
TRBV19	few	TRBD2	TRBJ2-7	CASRPGLADTYEQYF	TGTGCCAGTAGACCGGGACTAGCGGACACCTACGAGCAGTACTTC
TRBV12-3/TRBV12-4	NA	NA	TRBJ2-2	CASNSLLTLTYTGELFF	TGTGCCAGCAACTCCCTCTTGACACTCACTTACACCGGGGAGCTGTTTTTT
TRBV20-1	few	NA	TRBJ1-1	CSARAGPAGTEAFF	TGCAGTGCTAGAGCAGGCCCGGCGGGGACTGAAGCTTTCTTT
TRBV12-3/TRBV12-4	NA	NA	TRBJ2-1	CASSNRGAAYNEQFF	TGTGCCAGCAGTAACCGGGGGGCGGCCTACAATGAGCAGTTCTTC